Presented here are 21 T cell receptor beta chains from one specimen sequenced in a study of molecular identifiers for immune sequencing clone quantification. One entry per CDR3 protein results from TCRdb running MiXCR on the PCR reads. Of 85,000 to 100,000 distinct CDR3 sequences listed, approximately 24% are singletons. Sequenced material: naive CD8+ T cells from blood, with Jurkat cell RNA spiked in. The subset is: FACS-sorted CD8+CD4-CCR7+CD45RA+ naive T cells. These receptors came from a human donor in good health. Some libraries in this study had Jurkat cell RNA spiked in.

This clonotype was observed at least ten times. CDR3 coding DNA: TGTGCCAGCAGATCAAGCACAGATACGCAGTATTTT. It is translated as CASRSSTDTQYF. The V call is TRBV7-9, the J call TRBJ2-3; no reliable D call. Trimming stripped 6 bases from V and 0 bases from J, with 4 bases between. This CDR3 region has 12 residues. The germline V gene has CDR1 SEHNR and CDR2 FQNEAQ (reference sequence).

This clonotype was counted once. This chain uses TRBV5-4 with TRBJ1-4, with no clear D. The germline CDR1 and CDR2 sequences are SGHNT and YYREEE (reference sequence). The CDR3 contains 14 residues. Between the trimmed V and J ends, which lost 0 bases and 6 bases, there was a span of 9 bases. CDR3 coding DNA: TGTGCCAGCAGCTTGGGGGGTGAAGATGAAAAACTGTTTTTT. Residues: CASSLGGEDEKLFF. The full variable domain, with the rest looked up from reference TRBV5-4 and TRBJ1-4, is ETGVTQSPTHLIKTRGQQVTLRCSSQSGHNTVSWYQQALGQGPQFIFQYYREEENGRGNFPPRFSGLQFPNYSSELNVNALELDDSALYLCASSLGGEDEKLFFGSGTQLSVL.

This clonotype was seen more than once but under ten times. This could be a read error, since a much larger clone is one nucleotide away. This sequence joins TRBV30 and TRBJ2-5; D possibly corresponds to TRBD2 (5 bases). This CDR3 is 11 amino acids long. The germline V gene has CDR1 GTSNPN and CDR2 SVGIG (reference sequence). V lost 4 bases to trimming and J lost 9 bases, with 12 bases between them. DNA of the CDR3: TGTGCCTGGAATCGAGGGCAGCCCCAGTACTTC. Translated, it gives CAWNRGQPQYF. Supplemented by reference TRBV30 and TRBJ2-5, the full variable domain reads SQTIHQWPATLVQPVGSPLSLECTVEGTSNPNLYWYRQAAGRGLQLLFYSVGIGQISSEVPQNLSASRPQDRQFILSSKKLLLSDSGFYLCAWNRGQPQYFGPGTRLLVL.

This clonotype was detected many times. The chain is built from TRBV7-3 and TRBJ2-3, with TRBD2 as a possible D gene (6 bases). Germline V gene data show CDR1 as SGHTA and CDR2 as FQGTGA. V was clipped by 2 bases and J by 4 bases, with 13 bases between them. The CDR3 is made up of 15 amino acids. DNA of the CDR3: TGTGCCAGCAGCTTATTGGGAGGAGGGGCAGATACGCAGTATTTT. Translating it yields CASSLLGGGADTQYF.

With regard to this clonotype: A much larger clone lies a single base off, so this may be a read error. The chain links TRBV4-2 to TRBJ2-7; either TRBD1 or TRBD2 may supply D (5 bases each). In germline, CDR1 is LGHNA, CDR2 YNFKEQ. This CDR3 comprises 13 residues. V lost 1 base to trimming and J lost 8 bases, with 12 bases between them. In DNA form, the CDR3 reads TGTGCCAGCAGCCAAGGGGACCTGGCTAAGCAGTACTTC. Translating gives CASSQGDLAKQYF.

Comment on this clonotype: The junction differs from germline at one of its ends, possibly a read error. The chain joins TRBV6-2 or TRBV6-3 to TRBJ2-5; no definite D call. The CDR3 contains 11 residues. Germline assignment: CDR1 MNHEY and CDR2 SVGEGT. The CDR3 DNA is TGTGCCAGCAGTAATCAAGAGCCCCAGTACTTC. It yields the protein CASSNQEPQYF.

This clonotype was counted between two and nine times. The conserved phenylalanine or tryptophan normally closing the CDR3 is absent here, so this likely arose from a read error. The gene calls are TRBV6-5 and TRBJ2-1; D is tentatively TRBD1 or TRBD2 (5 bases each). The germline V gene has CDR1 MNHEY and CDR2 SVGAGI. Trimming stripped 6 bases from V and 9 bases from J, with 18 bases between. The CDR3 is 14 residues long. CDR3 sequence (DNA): TGTGCCAGCAGACCCGGGACCCCCTTTCCTGAGCAGTTCCTC. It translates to CASRPGTPFPEQFL.

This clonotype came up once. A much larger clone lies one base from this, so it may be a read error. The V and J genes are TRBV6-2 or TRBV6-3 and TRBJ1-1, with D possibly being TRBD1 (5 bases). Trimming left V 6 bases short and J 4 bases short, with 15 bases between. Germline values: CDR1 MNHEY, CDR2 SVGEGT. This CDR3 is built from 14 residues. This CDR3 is CASRPGVGGTEAFF. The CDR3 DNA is TGTGCCAGCAGACCAGGCGTGGGGGGCACTGAAGCTTTCTTT.

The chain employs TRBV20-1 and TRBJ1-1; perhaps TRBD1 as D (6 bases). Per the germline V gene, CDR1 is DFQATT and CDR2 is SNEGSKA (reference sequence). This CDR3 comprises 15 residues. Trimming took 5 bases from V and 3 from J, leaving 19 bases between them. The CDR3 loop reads CSAPVIRGLYTEAFF. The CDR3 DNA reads TGCAGTGCTCCAGTAATCCGGGGGCTTTACACTGAAGCTTTCTTT.

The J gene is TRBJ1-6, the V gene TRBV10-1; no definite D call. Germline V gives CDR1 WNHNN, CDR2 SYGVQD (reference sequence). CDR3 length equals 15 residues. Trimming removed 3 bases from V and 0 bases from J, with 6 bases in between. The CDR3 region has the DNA TGCGCCAGCAGTGACGGAAGCTCCTATAATTCACCCCTCCACTTT. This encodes CASSDGSSYNSPLHF.

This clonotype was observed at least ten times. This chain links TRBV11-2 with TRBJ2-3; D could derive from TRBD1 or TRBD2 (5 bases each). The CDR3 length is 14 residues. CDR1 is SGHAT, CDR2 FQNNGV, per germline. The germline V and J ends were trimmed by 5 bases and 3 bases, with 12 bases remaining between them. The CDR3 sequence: CASSVPGQTDTQYF. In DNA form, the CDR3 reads TGTGCCAGCAGCGTCCCGGGGCAGACAGATACGCAGTATTTT.

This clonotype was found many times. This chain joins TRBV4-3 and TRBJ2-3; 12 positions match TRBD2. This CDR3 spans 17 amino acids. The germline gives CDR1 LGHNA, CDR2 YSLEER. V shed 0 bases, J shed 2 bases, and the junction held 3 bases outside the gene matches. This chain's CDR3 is CASSQDWTSGNTDTQYF. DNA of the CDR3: TGCGCCAGCAGCCAAGATTGGACTAGCGGGAACACAGATACGCAGTATTTT.

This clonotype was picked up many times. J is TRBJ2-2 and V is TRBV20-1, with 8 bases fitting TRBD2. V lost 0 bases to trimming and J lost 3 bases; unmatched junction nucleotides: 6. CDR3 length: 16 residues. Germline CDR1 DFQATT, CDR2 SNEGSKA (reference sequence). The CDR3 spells CSARDRRGADTGELFF. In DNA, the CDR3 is TGCAGTGCTAGAGATCGGCGGGGGGCCGACACCGGGGAGCTGTTTTTT.

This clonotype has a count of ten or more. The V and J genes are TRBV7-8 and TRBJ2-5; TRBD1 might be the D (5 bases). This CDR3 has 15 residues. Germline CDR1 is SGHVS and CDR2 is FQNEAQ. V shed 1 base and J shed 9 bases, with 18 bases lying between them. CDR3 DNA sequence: TGTGCCAGCAGCTTAGAAGCGACAGCCCACGAGGCCCAGTACTTC. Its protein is CASSLEATAHEAQYF.

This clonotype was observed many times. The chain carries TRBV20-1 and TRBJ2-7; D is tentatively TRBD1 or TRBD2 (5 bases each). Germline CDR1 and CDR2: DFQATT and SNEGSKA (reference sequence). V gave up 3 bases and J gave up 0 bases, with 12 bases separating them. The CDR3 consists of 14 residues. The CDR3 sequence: CSASGTESSYEQYF. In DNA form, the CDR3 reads TGCAGTGCTAGTGGGACGGAGAGCTCCTACGAGCAGTACTTC.

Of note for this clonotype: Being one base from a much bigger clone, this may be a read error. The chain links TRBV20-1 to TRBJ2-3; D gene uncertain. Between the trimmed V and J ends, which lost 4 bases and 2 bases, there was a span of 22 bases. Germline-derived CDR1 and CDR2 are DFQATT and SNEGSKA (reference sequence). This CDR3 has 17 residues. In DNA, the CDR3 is TGCAGTGCTACATTCGGAGATGGGCTTCCGAACACAGATACGCAGTATTTT. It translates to CSATFGDGLPNTDTQYF.

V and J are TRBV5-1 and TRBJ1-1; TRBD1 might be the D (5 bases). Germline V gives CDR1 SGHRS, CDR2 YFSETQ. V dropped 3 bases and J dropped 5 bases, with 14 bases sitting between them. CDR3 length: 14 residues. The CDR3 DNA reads TGCGCCAGCAGCTCGGGGGGGGGGTGGACTGAAGCTTTCTTT. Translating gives CASSSGGGWTEAFF.

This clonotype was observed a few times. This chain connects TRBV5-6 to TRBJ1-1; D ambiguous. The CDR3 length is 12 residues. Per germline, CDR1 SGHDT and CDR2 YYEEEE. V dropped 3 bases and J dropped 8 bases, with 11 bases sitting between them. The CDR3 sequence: CASSWGTDEAFF. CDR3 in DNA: TGTGCCAGCAGCTGGGGAACGGACGAAGCTTTCTTT.

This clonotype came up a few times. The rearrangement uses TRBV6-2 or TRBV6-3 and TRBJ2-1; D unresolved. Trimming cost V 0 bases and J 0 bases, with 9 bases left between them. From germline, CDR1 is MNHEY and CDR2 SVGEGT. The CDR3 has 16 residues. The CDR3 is CASSYSLGFSYNEQFF. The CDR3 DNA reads TGTGCCAGCAGTTACTCGCTCGGTTTCTCCTACAATGAGCAGTTCTTC.

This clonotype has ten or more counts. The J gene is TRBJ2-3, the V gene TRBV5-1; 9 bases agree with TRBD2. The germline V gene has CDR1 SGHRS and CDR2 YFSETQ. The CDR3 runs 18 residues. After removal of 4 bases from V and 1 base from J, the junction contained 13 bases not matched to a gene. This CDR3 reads CASSVTSGPWMGTDTQYF. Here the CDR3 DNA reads TGCGCCAGCAGCGTAACTAGCGGGCCCTGGATGGGCACAGATACGCAGTATTTT.

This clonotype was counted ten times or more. The CDR3 sequence is CASSLVPGGVPTDTQYF. DNA of the CDR3: TGTGCCAGCAGCTTAGTACCGGGGGGGGTACCCACAGATACGCAGTATTTT. V gene TRBV7-6 combines with J gene TRBJ2-3; 8 positions match TRBD2. The CDR3 has 17 amino acids. V trimming: 1 base; J trimming: 2 bases; junction bases outside the gene matches: 8. Germline CDR1 and CDR2: SGHVS and FNYEAQ.